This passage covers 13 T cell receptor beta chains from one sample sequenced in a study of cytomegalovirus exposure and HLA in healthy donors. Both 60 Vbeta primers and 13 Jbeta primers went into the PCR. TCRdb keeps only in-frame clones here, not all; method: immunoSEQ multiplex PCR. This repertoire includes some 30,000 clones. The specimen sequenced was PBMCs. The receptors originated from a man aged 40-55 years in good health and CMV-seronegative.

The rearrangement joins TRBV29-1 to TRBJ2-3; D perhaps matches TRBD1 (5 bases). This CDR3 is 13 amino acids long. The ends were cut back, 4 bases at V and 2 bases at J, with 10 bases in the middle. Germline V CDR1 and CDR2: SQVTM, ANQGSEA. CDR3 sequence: CSVGGGNTDTQYF. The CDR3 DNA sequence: TGCAGCGTTGGGGGCGGAAACACAGATACGCAGTATTTT.

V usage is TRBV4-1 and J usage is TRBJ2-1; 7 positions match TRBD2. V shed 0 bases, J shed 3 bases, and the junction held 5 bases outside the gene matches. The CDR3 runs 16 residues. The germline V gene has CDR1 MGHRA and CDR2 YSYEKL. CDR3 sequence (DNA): TGCGCCAGCAGCCAAGAGGGAGGGGTCCTCTACAATGAGCAGTTCTTC. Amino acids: CASSQEGGVLYNEQFF.

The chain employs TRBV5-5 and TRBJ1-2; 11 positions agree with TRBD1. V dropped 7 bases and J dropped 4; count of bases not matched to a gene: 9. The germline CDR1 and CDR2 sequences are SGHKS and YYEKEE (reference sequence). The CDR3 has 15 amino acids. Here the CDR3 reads CASRDRGALGYGYTF. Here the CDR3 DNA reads TGTGCCAGCCGGGACAGGGGGGCCCTGGGCTATGGCTACACCTTC.

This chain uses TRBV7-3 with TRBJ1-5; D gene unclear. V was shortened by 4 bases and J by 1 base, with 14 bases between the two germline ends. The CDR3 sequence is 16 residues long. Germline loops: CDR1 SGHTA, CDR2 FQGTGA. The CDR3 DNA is TGTGCCAGCAGCTCCCCCCGGGGTTGGAGCAATCAGCCCCAGCATTTT. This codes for CASSSPRGWSNQPQHF.

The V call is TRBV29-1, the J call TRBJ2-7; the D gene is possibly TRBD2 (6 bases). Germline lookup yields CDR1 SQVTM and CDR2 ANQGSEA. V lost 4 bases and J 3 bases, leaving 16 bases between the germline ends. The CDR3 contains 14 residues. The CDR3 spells CSVVFGTGGYEQYF. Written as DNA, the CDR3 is TGCAGCGTTGTCTTTGGGACCGGGGGCTACGAGCAGTACTTC.

The CDR3 is CASSAGTSRDPQYF. The DNA of the CDR3 is TGTGCCAGCAGTGCCGGGACTAGTAGGGATCCGCAGTATTTT. This chain uses TRBV7-6 with TRBJ2-3; 8 nucleotides align to TRBD2. From germline, CDR1 is SGHVS and CDR2 FNYEAQ. The V segment lost 6 bases and the J segment 10 bases; nucleotides outside the gene matches: 12. This CDR3 contains 14 residues.

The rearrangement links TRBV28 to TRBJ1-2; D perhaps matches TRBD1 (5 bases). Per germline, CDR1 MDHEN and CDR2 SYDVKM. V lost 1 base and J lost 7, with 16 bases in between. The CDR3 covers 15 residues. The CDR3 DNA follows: TGTGCCAGCAGTTTATTAACAGGACCATGGACTGGCTACACCTTC. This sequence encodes CASSLLTGPWTGYTF.

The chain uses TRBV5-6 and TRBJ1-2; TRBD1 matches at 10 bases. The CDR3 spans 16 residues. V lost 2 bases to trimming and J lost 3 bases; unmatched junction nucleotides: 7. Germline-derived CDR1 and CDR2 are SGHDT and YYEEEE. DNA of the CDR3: TGTGCCAGCAGCTTATATGGGACAGGGGAGGACTATGGCTACACCTTC. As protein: CASSLYGTGEDYGYTF.

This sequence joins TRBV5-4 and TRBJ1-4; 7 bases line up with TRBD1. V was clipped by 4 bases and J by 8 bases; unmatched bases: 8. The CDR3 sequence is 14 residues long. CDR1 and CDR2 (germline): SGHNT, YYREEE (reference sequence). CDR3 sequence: CASSATGTEEKLFF. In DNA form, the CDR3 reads TGTGCCAGCAGCGCGACAGGGACAGAGGAAAAACTGTTTTTT.

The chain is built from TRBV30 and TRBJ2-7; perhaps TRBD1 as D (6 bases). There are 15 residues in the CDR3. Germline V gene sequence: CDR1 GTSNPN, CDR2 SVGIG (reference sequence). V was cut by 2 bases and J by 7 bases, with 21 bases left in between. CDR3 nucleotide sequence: TGTGCCTGGAGTCGACCAGGGACATACATGGGGGAGCAGTACTTC. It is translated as CAWSRPGTYMGEQYF.

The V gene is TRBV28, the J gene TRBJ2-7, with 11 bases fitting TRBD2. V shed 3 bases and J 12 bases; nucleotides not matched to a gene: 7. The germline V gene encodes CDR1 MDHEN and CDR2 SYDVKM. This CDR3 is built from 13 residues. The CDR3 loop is CASSLGTSGSGYF. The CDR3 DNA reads TGTGCCAGCAGTTTGGGGACTAGCGGAAGTGGGTACTTC.

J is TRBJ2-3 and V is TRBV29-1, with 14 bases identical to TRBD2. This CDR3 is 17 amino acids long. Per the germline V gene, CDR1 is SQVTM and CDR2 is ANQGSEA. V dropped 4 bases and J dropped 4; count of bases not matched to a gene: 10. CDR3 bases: TGCAGCGTTGCCGCCGGGACTAGCGGGAGTTGGGCAGATACGCAGTATTTT. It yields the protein CSVAAGTSGSWADTQYF.

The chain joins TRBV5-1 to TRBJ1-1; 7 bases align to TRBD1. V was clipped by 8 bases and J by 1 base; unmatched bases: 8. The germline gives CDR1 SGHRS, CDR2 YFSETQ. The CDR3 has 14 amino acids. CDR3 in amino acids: CASKGGPTNTEAFF. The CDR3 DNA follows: TGCGCCAGTAAAGGGGGCCCAACGAACACTGAAGCTTTCTTT.